One sample yielded the 12 T cell receptor beta chains listed below, sequenced in a study of early stage breast cancer tumors. Generated by immunoSEQ multiplex PCR, the TCRdb table keeps only in-frame clones and is missing some. The sample consists of more than 8,500 clones, 66% of them appearing once. Input material: breast tumor tissue. These receptor sequences come from a person aged 45 to 60 with breast cancer.

The chain combines TRBV5-5 with TRBJ1-5; 8 bases fit TRBD1. CDR1 is SGHKS and CDR2 is YYEKEE in the germline V gene (reference sequence). J lost 7 bases, V lost 2 bases, and 2 bases had no gene match. This CDR3 is built from 13 residues. The CDR3 coding sequence is TGTGCCAGCAGCTTTGACAGGGGCCAGCCCCAGCATTTT. This translates into CASSFDRGQPQHF.

This rearrangement joins TRBV7-2 to TRBJ1-5; D uncertain. Germline assignment: CDR1 SGHTA and CDR2 FQGNSA. The CDR3 is made up of 12 amino acids. Trimming stripped 1 base from V and 9 bases from J, with 7 bases between. Written as DNA, the CDR3 is TGTGCCAGCAGCTTAGTGCGGGGGCCCCAGCATTTT. As protein: CASSLVRGPQHF.

V usage is TRBV10-3 and J usage is TRBJ2-4; D is unclear. Germline loops: CDR1 ENHRY, CDR2 SYGVKD. The CDR3 length is 14 residues. With 3 bases removed from V and 2 bases from J, the gap between germline ends came to 8 bases. The CDR3 is CAISDVWTKNIQYF. The CDR3 region has the DNA TGTGCCATCAGTGATGTTTGGACCAAAAACATTCAGTACTTC.

This clone came up a few times. This chain uses TRBV2 with TRBJ2-6; D gene ambiguous. CDR1 and CDR2 (germline): SNHLY, FYNNEI. V lost 0 bases to trimming and J lost 4 bases, with 4 bases between them. CDR3 length equals 14 residues. The CDR3 protein is CASSEALGANVLTF. In DNA form, the CDR3 reads TGTGCCAGCAGTGAAGCGCTGGGGGCCAACGTCCTGACTTTC. The whole variable domain, filled in from reference TRBV2 and TRBJ2-6, reads EPEVTQTPSHQVTQMGQEVILRCVPISNHLYFYWYRQILGQKVEFLVSFYNNEISEKSEIFDDQFSVERPDGSNFTLKIRSTKLEDSAMYFCASSEALGANVLTFGAGSRLTVL.

This clone has just one count. The V and J genes are TRBV2 and TRBJ1-2; 7 bases align to TRBD1. Looked up from germline, CDR1 is SNHLY and CDR2 is FYNNEI. J lost 6 bases, V lost 2 bases, and 15 bases had no gene match. The CDR3 consists of 17 residues. The CDR3 DNA reads TGTGCCAGCAGTGAAAGGAGGGCAGGGGGGTCTCTTCATGGCTACACCTTC. The encoded protein is CASSERRAGGSLHGYTF.

The chain employs TRBV18 and TRBJ2-3; a possible D gene is TRBD2 (5 bases). Trimming took 3 bases from V and 2 from J, leaving 15 bases between them. This CDR3 comprises 16 residues. Germline assignment: CDR1 KGHSH and CDR2 LQKENI. The CDR3 loop is CASSPQTRTLTDTQYF. CDR3 nucleotides: TGTGCCAGCTCACCGCAAACTAGAACACTCACAGATACGCAGTATTTT.

This chain uses TRBV30 with TRBJ2-1; D remains unclear. Germline V gene lookup returns CDR1 GTSNPN and CDR2 SVGIG (reference sequence). CDR3 length: 12 amino acids. Deletions cut 0 bases from V and 6 bases from J, with 6 bases between. CDR3 region: CAWSVLGNEQFF. Here the CDR3 DNA reads TGTGCCTGGAGTGTACTCGGCAATGAGCAGTTCTTC.

J is TRBJ1-2 and V is TRBV25-1; D ambiguous. V shed 6 bases and J shed 4 bases, with 6 bases lying between them. This CDR3 spans 11 amino acids. Looked up from germline, CDR1 is MGHDK and CDR2 is SYGVNS. The CDR3 is CASRGLYGYTF. CDR3 bases: TGTGCCAGCAGAGGGCTCTATGGCTACACCTTC.

The V and J genes are TRBV2 and TRBJ2-5, with D tentatively TRBD2 (6 bases). V lost 4 bases and J 2 bases, leaving 8 bases between the germline ends. The germline gives CDR1 SNHLY, CDR2 FYNNEI. CDR3 length: 13 amino acids. Here the CDR3 reads CASSGDFQETQYF. CDR3 bases: TGTGCCAGCAGTGGGGACTTTCAAGAGACCCAGTACTTC.

This chain joins TRBV30 and TRBJ2-7, with D maybe TRBD2 (5 bases). The V and J ends lost 1 base and 4 bases respectively, with 14 bases between them. Germline loops: CDR1 GTSNPN, CDR2 SVGIG (reference sequence). This CDR3 spans 14 amino acids. The CDR3 coding sequence is TGTGCCTGGAGTGCCTGGGCGGGTCCTTACGAGCAGTACTTC. Protein product: CAWSAWAGPYEQYF.

The chain carries TRBV7-9 and TRBJ2-1; 10 nucleotides line up with TRBD2. V lost 3 bases, J lost 0 bases, and 8 bases stayed unmatched. This CDR3 is built from 18 residues. Germline CDR1 is SEHNR and CDR2 is FQNEAQ (reference sequence). The CDR3 coding sequence is TGTGCCAGCAGCTTTACTAGCGGGGCACCGAGCTCCTACAATGAGCAGTTCTTC. Translation: CASSFTSGAPSSYNEQFF.

The rearrangement uses TRBV19 and TRBJ2-7; the D is unclear. The ends were cut back, 1 base at V and 0 bases at J, with 7 bases in the middle. Germline V gene data show CDR1 as LNHDA and CDR2 as SQIVND (reference sequence). The CDR3 spans 14 residues. The CDR3 DNA follows: TGTGCCAGTAGTATAGGCGAGAGCTCCTACGAGCAGTACTTC. Translating it yields CASSIGESSYEQYF.